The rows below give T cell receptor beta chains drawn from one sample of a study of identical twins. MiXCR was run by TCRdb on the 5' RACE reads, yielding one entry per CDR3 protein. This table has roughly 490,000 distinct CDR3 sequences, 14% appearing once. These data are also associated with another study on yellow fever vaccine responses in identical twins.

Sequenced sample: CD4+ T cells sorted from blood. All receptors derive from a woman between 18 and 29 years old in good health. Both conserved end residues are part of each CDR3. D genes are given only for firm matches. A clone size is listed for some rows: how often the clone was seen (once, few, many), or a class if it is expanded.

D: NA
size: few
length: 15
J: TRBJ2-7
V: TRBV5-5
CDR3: CASSLDGTRRAEQYF
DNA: TGTGCCAGCAGCTTGGATGGTACTCGGAGGGCCGAGCAGTACTTC

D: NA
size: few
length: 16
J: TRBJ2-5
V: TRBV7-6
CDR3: CASSPGLRQRRETQYF
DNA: TGTGCCAGCAGCCCCGGTTTGAGGCAGCGGAGAGAGACCCAGTACTTC

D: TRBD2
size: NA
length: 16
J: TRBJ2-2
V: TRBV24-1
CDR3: CATRPGLADPTGELFF
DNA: TGTGCCACCAGACCGGGACTAGCGGATCCCACCGGGGAGCTGTTTTTT

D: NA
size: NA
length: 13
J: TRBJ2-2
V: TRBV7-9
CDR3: CASRGPDTGELFF
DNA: TGTGCCAGCAGGGGACCCGACACCGGGGAGCTGTTTTTT

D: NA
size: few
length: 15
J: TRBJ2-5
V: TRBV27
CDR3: CASSSRAGRQETQYF
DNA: TGTGCCAGCAGTTCCCGAGCGGGCAGGCAAGAGACCCAGTACTTC

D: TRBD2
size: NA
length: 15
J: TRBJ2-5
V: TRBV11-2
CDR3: CASSSFGGGQETQYF
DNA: TGTGCCAGCAGCAGTTTCGGGGGGGGACAAGAGACCCAGTACTTC

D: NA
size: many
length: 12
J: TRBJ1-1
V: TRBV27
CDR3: CASSTAGAEAFF
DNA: TGTGCCAGCAGTACCGCAGGGGCTGAAGCTTTCTTT

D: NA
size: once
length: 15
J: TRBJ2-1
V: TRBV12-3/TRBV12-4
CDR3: CASSLPGKPYNEQFF
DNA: TGTGCCAGCAGTTTACCAGGGAAGCCCTACAATGAGCAGTTCTTC

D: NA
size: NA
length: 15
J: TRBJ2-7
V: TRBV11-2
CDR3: CASSLVQVANYEQYF
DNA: TGTGCCAGCAGCTTAGTGCAGGTAGCAAATTACGAGCAGTACTTC

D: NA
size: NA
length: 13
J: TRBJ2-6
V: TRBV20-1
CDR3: CSARPPGANVLTF
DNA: TGCAGTGCTAGACCTCCTGGGGCCAACGTCCTGACTTTC

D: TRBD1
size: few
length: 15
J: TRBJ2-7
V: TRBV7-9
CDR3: CASSPGQGPAYEQYF
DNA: TGTGCCAGCAGCCCGGGACAGGGGCCCGCCTACGAGCAGTACTTC

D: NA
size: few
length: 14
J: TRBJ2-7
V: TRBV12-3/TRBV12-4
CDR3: CASSPGGGSDEQYF
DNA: TGTGCCAGCAGTCCCGGTGGGGGTTCCGACGAGCAGTACTTC

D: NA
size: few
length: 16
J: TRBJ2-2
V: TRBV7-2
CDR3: CASSLVAATPQGELFF
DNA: TGTGCCAGCAGCTTAGTTGCGGCAACTCCCCAGGGGGAGCTGTTTTTT

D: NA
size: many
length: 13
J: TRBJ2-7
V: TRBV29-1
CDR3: CSVGLLGSTEQYF
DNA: TGCAGCGTAGGATTGCTCGGGTCCACCGAGCAGTACTTC

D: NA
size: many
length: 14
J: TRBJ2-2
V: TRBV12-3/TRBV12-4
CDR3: CASTLFRGTGELFF
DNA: TGTGCCAGCACCCTGTTTAGGGGCACCGGGGAGCTGTTTTTT

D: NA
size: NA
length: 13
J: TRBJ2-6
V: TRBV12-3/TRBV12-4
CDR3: CASSLREANVLTF
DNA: TGTGCCAGCAGTCTCAGGGAGGCCAACGTCCTGACTTTC

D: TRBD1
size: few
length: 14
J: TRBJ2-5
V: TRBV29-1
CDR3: CSVKGRGRQETQYF
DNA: TGCAGCGTTAAGGGCAGGGGGCGTCAAGAGACCCAGTACTTC

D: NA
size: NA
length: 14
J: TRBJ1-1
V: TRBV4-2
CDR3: CASSQDPILTEAFF
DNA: TGTGCCAGCAGCCAAGATCCTATACTCACTGAAGCTTTCTTT

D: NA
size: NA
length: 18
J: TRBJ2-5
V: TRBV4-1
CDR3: CASSQGIMAGQKQETQYF
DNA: TGCGCCAGCAGCCAAGGTATTATGGCTGGACAGAAACAAGAGACCCAGTACTTC

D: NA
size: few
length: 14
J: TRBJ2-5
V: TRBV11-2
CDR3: CASSLDRFGETQYF
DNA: TGTGCCAGCAGCTTAGATCGTTTCGGAGAGACCCAGTACTTC

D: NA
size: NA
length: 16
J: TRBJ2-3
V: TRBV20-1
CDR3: CSASMGEGGPTDTQYF
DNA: TGCAGTGCTAGTATGGGCGAGGGGGGGCCCACAGATACGCAGTATTTT

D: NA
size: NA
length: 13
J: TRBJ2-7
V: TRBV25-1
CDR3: CASREGGNSRQYF
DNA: TGTGCCAGCAGAGAGGGGGGGAATTCGCGGCAGTACTTC